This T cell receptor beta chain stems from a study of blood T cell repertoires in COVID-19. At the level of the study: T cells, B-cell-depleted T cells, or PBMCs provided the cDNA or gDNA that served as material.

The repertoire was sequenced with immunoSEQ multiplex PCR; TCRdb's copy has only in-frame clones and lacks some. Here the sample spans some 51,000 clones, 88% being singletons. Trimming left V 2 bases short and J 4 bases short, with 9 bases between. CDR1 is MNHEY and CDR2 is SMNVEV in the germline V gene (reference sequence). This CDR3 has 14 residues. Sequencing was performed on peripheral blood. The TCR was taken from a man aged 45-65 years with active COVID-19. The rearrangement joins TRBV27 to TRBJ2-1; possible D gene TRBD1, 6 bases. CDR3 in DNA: TGTGCCAGCAGTTTAGCAGGGGAGTACAATGAGCAGTTCTTC. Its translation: CASSLAGEYNEQFF.